This entry lists 18 T cell receptor beta chains sequenced from one sample in a study of tumor and adjacent non-tumor tissue in lung cancer. The library came from three nested PCR rounds adapted from ARM-PCR protocols. TCRdb re-derived calls from the multiplex PCR reads in MiXCR, one entry per CDR3 protein. The profile shows around 200,000 distinct CDR3 sequences, about 76% of them singletons. No cell sorting was done before RNA was extracted from the tissue. The sequenced material came from lung tumor tissue. All receptors come from a man aged 55 to 70 with non-small cell lung cancer.

This clonotype was seen once. The CDR3 end shows no conserved phenylalanine or tryptophan, and so a read error is likely. The chain employs TRBV29-1 and TRBJ1-1, with 8 bases matching TRBD1. The CDR3 sequence is 13 residues long. The ends lost 7 bases at V and 7 bases at J; junction bases unmatched: 11. Looked up from germline, CDR1 is SQVTM and CDR2 is ANQGSEA. CDR3 in amino acids: CSATTGVGNEAFL. DNA of the CDR3: TGCAGCGCGACGACAGGGGTTGGCAATGAAGCTTTCCTT.

Of note for this clonotype: Relative to the germline gene, one junction end is altered; a read error may explain this. J is TRBJ2-1 and V is TRBV11-1; 13 nucleotides agree with TRBD2. The CDR3 contains 17 residues. Per the germline V gene, CDR1 is SGHAT and CDR2 is FQDESV (reference sequence). For the CDR3, the DNA is TGTGCCAGCATCTTATCTCGACTAGCGGGAGGCATCAATGAGCAGTTCTTC. This gives the protein CASILSRLAGGINEQFF.

Many counts were recorded for this clonotype. The chain has TRBV20-1 and TRBJ2-7, with 8 bases identical to TRBD1. This CDR3 spans 14 amino acids. Germline trimming cut 6 bases from V and 6 bases from J; bases unmatched to any gene: 13. The V gene's germline CDR1 is DFQATT and CDR2 SNEGSKA (reference sequence). The CDR3 DNA is TGCAGTGCAGACTCGACAGGGGCCTCTGGCGAGCAGTACTTC. It encodes CSADSTGASGEQYF.

In regard to this clonotype: With a much larger clone just one base away, this may be a read error. The CDR3 loop is CASSEETWSGRNKQYF. In DNA form, the CDR3 reads TGTGCCAGCAGTGAGGAAACTTGGTCAGGGCGCAACAAGCAGTACTTC. The chain couples TRBV12-3 or TRBV12-4 to TRBJ2-7; the D gene is possibly TRBD1 (5 bases). The CDR3 extends over 16 amino acids. Deletions cut 5 bases from V and 8 bases from J, with 25 bases between.

This clonotype appeared a few times. Given the absence of the conserved phenylalanine or tryptophan at the CDR3 end, a read error is likely. The limits of the CDR3 on the DNA are not certain, so only TCRdb's listed CDR3 is given. The chain carries TRBV11-2 and TRBJ1-6; TRBD1 is the table's D call and was not checked against the DNA. Per the germline V gene, CDR1 is SGHAT and CDR2 is FQNNGV. Termini included, the CDR3 measures 12 amino acids. The CDR3 sequence is CASSHPDREAHL.

V is TRBV11-2 and J is TRBJ1-1; perhaps TRBD1 as D (5 bases). The V and J ends lost 5 bases and 7 bases respectively, with 14 bases between them. The CDR3 sequence is 13 residues long. CDR1 is SGHAT and CDR2 is FQNNGV in the germline V gene. The CDR3 region has the DNA TGTGCCAGCAGCCCAAACCAGGACATTGAAGCTTTCTTT. This translates into CASSPNQDIEAFF.

This clonotype was found many times. This sequence joins TRBV6-5 and TRBJ1-2; tentative D call: TRBD1 (5 bases). Trimming stripped 0 bases from V and 14 bases from J, with 13 bases between. Per germline, CDR1 MNHEY and CDR2 SVGAGI. The CDR3 runs to 12 residues. The CDR3 reads CASSYSGTGGTF. CDR3 DNA sequence: TGTGCCAGCAGTTACTCCGGGACCGGGGGAACCTTC.

This clonotype has a handful of counts. A much larger clonotype is one base distant, so this may be a read error. The chain links TRBV5-1 to TRBJ2-3; 7 bases agree with TRBD2. The germline V gene has CDR1 SGHRS and CDR2 YFSETQ. The V gene end was trimmed by 5 bases and the J gene end by 2 bases; junction bases not matched to a gene: 5. The CDR3 covers 14 residues. The DNA for the CDR3 is TGCGCCAGCAGGGGAGGGCAACTCACAGATACGCAGTATTTT. It codes for CASRGGQLTDTQYF.

With regard to this clonotype: A clone one base away is much larger, so this may be a read error. The chain recombines TRBV11-3 with TRBJ2-6; D unclear. This CDR3 is built from 16 residues. Deletions cut 0 bases from V and 3 bases from J, with 9 bases between. Germline CDR1 SGHNT, CDR2 YENEEA. This CDR3 reads CASSLESSVGANVLTF. The CDR3 DNA reads TGTGCCAGCAGCTTAGAATCCAGCGTTGGGGCCAACGTCCTGACTTTC.

With regard to this clonotype: A much larger clone sits a single nucleotide away, making a read error possible. The chain has TRBV29-1 and TRBJ2-1; 7 nucleotides align to TRBD2. Germline V CDR1 and CDR2: SQVTM, ANQGSEA. This CDR3 has 13 residues. DNA of the CDR3: TGCAGCGTCGAGAGGTGGGAGGGCAATGATCAGTTCTTC. As protein: CSVERWEGNDQFF.

In the case of this clonotype: The junction and the germline gene differ at one end; a read error may be behind it. The rearrangement joins TRBV11-2 to TRBJ1-1; D perhaps matches TRBD1 (5 bases). This CDR3 has 14 amino acids. In germline, CDR1 is SGHAT, CDR2 FQNNGV. In nucleotides, the CDR3 is TGTGTCAGCAACTTAGTCGGGAGGGGCACTGGAGCTTTCTTT. Protein sequence: CVSNLVGRGTGAFF.

With respect to this clonotype: One junction end does not reproduce the germline sequence, and a read error may be involved. The CDR3 DNA follows: TGTGTCTGGAGTCCCAGGGGGCAGTATAACTATGGCTACACCTTC. Translating it yields CVWSPRGQYNYGYTF. The rearrangement joins TRBV30 to TRBJ1-2, with 8 bases fitting TRBD1. This CDR3 is built from 15 residues. Germline-derived CDR1 and CDR2 are GTSNPN and SVGIG (reference sequence).

Here the CDR3 DNA reads TGTGCCAGCAGCCCCGGAGGGCGGGACACTGAAGCTTTCTTT. Translated, it gives CASSPGGRDTEAFF. The chain couples TRBV7-3 to TRBJ1-1; no clear D. Trimming removed 5 bases at V and 3 bases at J, with 13 bases between. Germline CDR1 is SGHTA and CDR2 is FQGTGA. The CDR3 runs to 14 residues.

This chain links TRBV7-8 with TRBJ1-1; D gene ambiguous. Per the germline V gene, CDR1 is SGHVS and CDR2 is FQNEAQ. Trimming removed 0 bases at V and 3 bases at J, with 11 bases between. The CDR3 totals 15 residues. This CDR3 is CASSLAATMYTEAFF. CDR3 bases: TGTGCCAGCAGCTTAGCCGCAACTATGTACACTGAAGCTTTCTTT.

A remark on this clonotype: A read error may be the cause here, since a much bigger clone is one base away. The chain combines TRBV4-1 with TRBJ1-2; no clear D gene. Trimming shortened V by 7 bases and J by 7 bases, and 22 bases separated the two germline ends. The CDR3 contains 15 residues. CDR1 and CDR2 (germline): MGHRA, YSYEKL. The CDR3 is CASNNRYLSGGGYTF. Written as DNA, the CDR3 is TGCGCCAGCAATAACCGATACCTCTCGGGTGGTGGCTACACCTTC.

As regards this clonotype: A much larger clone sits a single nucleotide away, making a read error possible. The chain's CDR3 is CASSQYLGRLKGYTF. Here the CDR3 DNA reads TGTGCCAGCAGCCAATATCTGGGGAGACTAAAGGGCTACACCTTC. The J gene is TRBJ1-2, the V gene TRBV4-2; D unresolved. In germline, CDR1 is LGHNA, CDR2 YNFKEQ. There are 15 residues in the CDR3. The ends were cut back, 2 bases at V and 8 bases at J, with 18 bases in the middle.

The sample holds many counts of this clonotype. The chain is built from TRBV11-1 and TRBJ2-1; D not certain. The V gene's germline CDR1 is SGHAT and CDR2 FQDESV (reference sequence). V lost 2 bases to trimming and J lost 4 bases, with 6 bases between them. The CDR3 contains 13 residues. CDR3 DNA: TGTGCCAGCAGCTTACAGGTGTACAATGAGCAGTTCTTC. Translation gives CASSLQVYNEQFF.

With respect to this clonotype: The junction differs from germline at one of its ends, possibly a read error. The rearrangement joins TRBV11-3 to TRBJ2-3; D may match TRBD1 or TRBD2 (5 bases each). The germline V gene encodes CDR1 SGHNT and CDR2 YENEEA. The CDR3 extends over 14 amino acids. CDR3 sequence reads: CARSLGMGTDTQYF. CDR3 bases: TGTGCCAGGAGCTTAGGGATGGGGACCGATACGCAGTATTTT.